This entry features one T cell receptor beta chain sequence. There is no known antigen for this receptor. Base-call qualities are not available, and no considerably larger clone is one nucleotide away. Collaborating institutions collected whole blood in K2EDTA tubes following their own protocols. For TCRbeta analysis, collaborator samples were shipped as frozen whole blood, as isolated PBMCs, or as DNA extracted from either sample type. The CDR3 covers 11 residues, taking in both the cysteine and the phenylalanine. CDR3 DNA only is kept here, 33 bases in frame from base 1. The germline V gene sets CDR1 to MNHEY and CDR2 to SVGAGI. A distance of 5 bases separates the germline ends of V and J, which lose 6 bases and 2 bases respectively. This entry comes from a study of blood T cell repertoires in COVID-19 (TCRdb year 2020). Turning to the overall study: The collaborator samples originated in the United States, Italy and Spain and spanned the acute and convalescent phases of COVID-19. The material from the prospective study consisted of cDNA or gDNA derived from T cells, B-cell-depleted T cells, or PBMCs. The dataset comprised deeply sampled blood TCRbeta repertoires from subjects exposed to, actively infected with, or recovered from COVID-19. The repertoires were made available in a free public database intended to serve as a resource for research on the immune response to SARS-CoV-2. Samples were obtained from the ongoing ImmuneRACE study (first 160 participants) and from about 1,300 subjects provided by 6 global collaborators. Nearly every sample came with metadata listing a de-identified subject ID, COVID-19 status, age in years and sex. Where available, HLA class I and class II types were taken from metadata supplied by the sample provider and were not determined by assay-based typing.

TCRbeta CDR3 regions were amplified from genomic DNA using the immunoSEQ Assay, a bias-controlled multiplex PCR. On the authors' methods: Within the assay, amplification of reference gene primers was used to estimate how many nucleated cells each sample contained. To quantify the absolute abundance of each unique TCRbeta CDR3 rearrangement, sequence reads were collapsed and filtered. For each sample, productive Simpson clonality was calculated as the square root of Simpson's diversity index over productive rearrangements. Drawn from immuneACCESS, this table holds only the in-frame rearrangements with V and J called that TCRdb kept. Clones are partly lost; checked studies trace under half to an unresolved V gene and leave the rest unexplained. V, J and clone size reflect that table, while D and trimming were determined from the DNA. This sample comprises a few hundred thousand clones, around 87% of them detected only once. Approximately 2.9% of the sample goes to the ten largest clones.

Points the paper makes about the study in general: Clinical and demographic metadata were provided uncurated, with the amount varying by source and participant.

The TCR sequence derives from a man in his sixties with acute or convalescent COVID-19. Recombination connected TRBV6-5 to TRBJ2-7; confidence is insufficient to name the D gene. Material for sequencing was peripheral blood. CDR3 region: CASSQAYEQYF. The sequenced DNA: TGTGCCAGCAGCCAGGCCTACGAGCAGTACTTC.